The 22 T cell receptor beta chains below come from one sample, sequenced in a study of blood T cell repertoires in COVID-19. Clones were read by immunoSEQ multiplex PCR, and TCRdb kept only the in-frame ones, dropping some. The data show more than 95,000 clones, roughly 84% seen once. Sequenced: peripheral blood. These receptors were collected from a human donor in a cohort sampled during active or convalescent COVID-19.

The genes are TRBV11-2 and TRBJ2-1, with 8 bases fitting TRBD1. The V gene end was trimmed by 1 base and the J gene end by 0 bases; junction bases not matched to a gene: 8. Germline assignment: CDR1 SGHAT and CDR2 FQNNGV. This CDR3 is 18 amino acids long. The CDR3 nucleotides read TGTGCCAGCAGCTTAGTTCGGGACAGGCCCAGCTCCTACAATGAGCAGTTCTTC. This encodes CASSLVRDRPSSYNEQFF.

The chain couples TRBV7-2 to TRBJ1-1; D is perhaps TRBD1 (6 bases). The germline V and J ends were trimmed by 4 bases and 1 base, with 10 bases remaining between them. This CDR3 has 14 residues. CDR1 SGHTA and CDR2 FQGNSA come from the germline V gene. CDR3 in DNA: TGTGCCAGCAGCTCATTACAGGGGAACACTGAAGCTTTCTTT. Translated, it gives CASSSLQGNTEAFF.

CDR3 residues: CASAQRGPREQYF. The CDR3 DNA is TGTGCCAGCGCCCAGCGGGGGCCCCGGGAGCAGTACTTC. V is TRBV7-8 and J is TRBJ2-7, with 8 nucleotides matching TRBD2. CDR1 is SGHVS, CDR2 FQNEAQ, per germline. This CDR3 is 13 amino acids long. Losses at the gene ends were 8 bases for V and 7 bases for J; bases not matched to a gene: 10.

In this sample, this clone turned up once. The chain recombines TRBV5-1 with TRBJ2-3; D unclear. Trimming pared 5 bases from V and 0 bases from J, leaving 13 bases between. Germline lookup yields CDR1 SGHRS and CDR2 YFSETQ. CDR3 length equals 15 residues. The chain's CDR3 is CASRERLSSTDTQYF. In nucleotides, the CDR3 is TGCGCCAGCAGGGAGAGGTTATCTAGCACAGATACGCAGTATTTT.

The sample holds a few counts of this clone. The sample carries other DNA sequences with the same CDR3. The chain couples TRBV15 to TRBJ1-2, with D uncertain. CDR1 is LNHNV, CDR2 YYDKDF, per germline (reference sequence). The CDR3 consists of 13 residues. Trimming left V 0 bases short and J 6 bases short, with 8 bases between. The CDR3 here is CATSREEGDGYTF. The DNA for the CDR3 is TGTGCCACCAGCAGAGAAGAGGGCGATGGCTACACCTTC.

V is TRBV7-2 and J is TRBJ1-2, with 7 bases fitting TRBD1. Trimming removed 3 bases from V and 1 base from J; junction bases left unmatched: 2. The CDR3 has 14 residues. The germline CDR1 and CDR2 sequences are SGHTA and FQGNSA. CDR3 nucleotides: TGTGCCAGCAGCTTGACAGGGAATAACTATGGCTACACCTTC. Its translation is CASSLTGNNYGYTF.

The chain links TRBV5-6 to TRBJ1-6, with 7 bases aligning to TRBD1. V shed 2 bases, J shed 8 bases, and the junction held 4 bases outside the gene matches. Per the germline V gene, CDR1 is SGHDT and CDR2 is YYEEEE. The CDR3 covers 14 residues. Here the CDR3 reads CASSFGTEDSPLHF. The CDR3 DNA sequence: TGTGCCAGCAGCTTTGGGACAGAAGATTCACCCCTCCACTTT.

The chain recombines TRBV5-5 with TRBJ2-7, with 8 bases matching TRBD1. J lost 2 bases, V lost 6 bases, and 7 bases had no gene match. The germline V gene has CDR1 SGHKS and CDR2 YYEKEE (reference sequence). This CDR3 comprises 14 residues. Written as DNA, the CDR3 is TGTGCCAGCACCGACGGGACAGGCGCCTACGAGCAGTACTTC. Protein: CASTDGTGAYEQYF.

The gene calls are TRBV7-2 and TRBJ2-5; 9 bases agree with TRBD1. The J segment lost 0 bases and the V segment lost 5 bases, leaving 7 bases of the junction unmatched. Looked up from germline, CDR1 is SGHTA and CDR2 is FQGNSA. CDR3 length: 16 residues. The CDR3: CASSHNRGLYQETQYF. The CDR3 DNA reads as TGTGCCAGCAGCCATAACAGGGGGCTGTACCAAGAGACCCAGTACTTC.

The chain recombines TRBV15 with TRBJ1-6; no firm D call. V dropped 0 bases and J dropped 7 bases, with 7 bases sitting between them. Per germline, CDR1 LNHNV and CDR2 YYDKDF (reference sequence). There are 14 residues in the CDR3. CDR3 coding DNA: TGTGCCACCAGCAGAGATGGCGGAAATTCACCCCTCCACTTT. Protein: CATSRDGGNSPLHF.

This chain connects TRBV9 to TRBJ1-2; tentative D call: TRBD1 (6 bases). V was trimmed by 4 bases and J by 10 bases, leaving 23 bases between them. The germline CDR1 and CDR2 sequences are SGDLS and YYNGEE. The CDR3 spans 15 residues. This chain's CDR3 is CASSPQVGGALFYTF. The CDR3 DNA sequence: TGTGCCAGCAGCCCCCAAGTGGGGGGGGCTCTCTTCTACACCTTC.

V gene TRBV18 combines with J gene TRBJ1-5; D not certain. CDR3 length: 14 residues. V was shortened by 3 bases and J by 7 bases, with 13 bases between the two germline ends. CDR1 is KGHSH and CDR2 is LQKENI in the germline V gene. CDR3 nucleotide sequence: TGTGCCAGCTCACCCATGGAGGGTAGGCAGCCCCAGCATTTT. Translated: CASSPMEGRQPQHF.

This chain connects TRBV4-1 to TRBJ1-1, with D perhaps matching TRBD1 (5 bases). CDR1 is MGHRA, CDR2 YSYEKL, per germline. The length of the CDR3 is 16 residues. V lost 4 bases and J lost 1, with 16 bases in between. The CDR3 here is CASSPLPGEKNTEAFF. The CDR3 nucleotides read TGCGCCAGCAGCCCCCTCCCGGGGGAAAAGAACACTGAAGCTTTCTTT.

This rearrangement joins TRBV11-2 to TRBJ1-1, with D unresolved. The CDR3 length is 14 residues. V lost 5 bases, J lost 6 bases, and 16 bases lay in between. The germline V gene encodes CDR1 SGHAT and CDR2 FQNNGV. The CDR3 sequence: CASSALGGQAEAFF. CDR3 nucleotides: TGTGCCAGCAGCGCCTTAGGAGGGCAAGCTGAAGCTTTCTTT.

The CDR3 DNA reads TGTGCCAGCAGCTTAGTTCCGGGGGGGAACACCGGGGAGCTGTTTTTT. Translating gives CASSLVPGGNTGELFF. The rearrangement links TRBV7-6 to TRBJ2-2, with 7 bases identical to TRBD2. V trimming: 1 base; J trimming: 1 base; junction bases outside the gene matches: 3. Germline assignment: CDR1 SGHVS and CDR2 FNYEAQ. The CDR3 has 16 amino acids.

In its sample, this clone was seen a few times. This chain connects TRBV18 to TRBJ1-2, with no clear D. The CDR3 length is 14 residues. Germline V lookup: CDR1 KGHSH, CDR2 LQKENI. V was shortened by 5 bases and J by 4 bases, with 14 bases between the two germline ends. CDR3 in DNA: TGTGCCAGCTCATTAGGCTCGCCGGGCTATGGCTACACCTTC. Amino acid sequence: CASSLGSPGYGYTF. Full variable domain (rest looked up from reference TRBV18 and TRBJ1-2): NAGVMQNPRHLVRRRGQEARLRCSPMKGHSHVYWYRQLPEEGLKFMVYLQKENIIDESGMPKERFSAEFPKEGPSILRIQQVVRGDSAAYFCASSLGSPGYGYTFGSGTRLTVV.

This clone turned up a few times. V gene TRBV4-1 combines with J gene TRBJ2-2, with D perhaps matching TRBD2 (5 bases). The CDR3 has 19 residues. The ends were cut back, 0 bases at V and 1 base at J, with 18 bases in the middle. Germline V lookup: CDR1 MGHRA, CDR2 YSYEKL. CDR3 loop: CASSQEPPGLGLNTGELFF. The DNA for the CDR3 is TGCGCCAGCAGCCAAGAACCCCCCGGACTCGGTTTGAACACCGGGGAGCTGTTTTTT.

The genes are TRBV3-1 (or the pseudogene TRBV3-2) and TRBJ1-2; D unresolved. The CDR3 contains 13 residues. In germline, CDR1 is LGHDT, CDR2 YNNKEL (reference sequence). V was cut by 1 base and J by 7 bases, with 10 bases left in between. The CDR3 region is CASSQGEGLGYTF. In DNA form, the CDR3 reads TGTGCCAGCAGCCAAGGAGAGGGTCTTGGCTACACCTTC.

The rearrangement joins TRBV18 to TRBJ1-1, with 9 bases fitting TRBD1. The trim removed 4 bases at V and 5 bases at J, leaving 5 bases unmatched. Germline V gene lookup returns CDR1 KGHSH and CDR2 LQKENI. The CDR3 consists of 14 residues. The chain's CDR3 is CASSLGQGSTEAFF. DNA of the CDR3: TGTGCCAGCTCACTAGGACAGGGGAGTACTGAAGCTTTCTTT.

This chain joins TRBV5-6 and TRBJ2-7, with a weak D call TRBD1 (6 bases). V was trimmed by 4 bases and J by 2 bases, leaving 10 bases between them. The CDR3 runs 13 residues. Per the germline V gene, CDR1 is SGHDT and CDR2 is YYEEEE. The DNA for the CDR3 is TGTGCCAGCAGCAGGACAGCTGCCTACGAGCAGTACTTC. Its translation: CASSRTAAYEQYF.

The V and J genes are TRBV5-5 and TRBJ1-6; D call uncertain. The CDR3 runs to 15 residues. V was trimmed by 3 bases and J by 3 bases, leaving 10 bases between them. Per germline, CDR1 SGHKS and CDR2 YYEKEE (reference sequence). The CDR3: CASSSGPFYNSPLHF. Written as DNA, the CDR3 is TGTGCCAGCAGCTCTGGCCCTTTCTATAATTCACCCCTCCACTTT.

The chain uses TRBV24-1 and TRBJ2-3; D perhaps matches TRBD1 (6 bases). V lost 7 bases and J lost 4, with 14 bases in between. From germline, CDR1 is KGHDR and CDR2 SFDVKD. The CDR3 has 14 amino acids. CDR3 sequence reads: CATRRPGVPDTQYF. In DNA, the CDR3 is TGTGCCACCAGACGCCCAGGGGTTCCAGATACGCAGTATTTT.